This TCR beta chain was obtained from a study of blood T cell repertoires in COVID-19. Overall study context: Acute and convalescent COVID-19 specimens originated in the United States, Italy and Spain. Nucleic acid was either cDNA or gDNA, and it came from T cells, B-cell-depleted T cells, or PBMCs.

Authors' data handling: Amplification of reference gene primers provided the estimated nucleated cell counts. Sequenced by immunoSEQ multiplex PCR; TCRdb stores in-frame clones only, minus some. For V, J and clone size, that table is used; D and trimming come from the DNA. This table holds roughly 250,000 clones, roughly 86% found once. This clone was seen a single time. This clonotype was obtained from a woman aged 45-65 years with acute or convalescent COVID-19. Sequencing input: peripheral blood.

CDR3 DNA: TGTGCCAGCAGAGTTCACAGGGATCGGCCCCTTTATAATGAAAAACTGTTTTTT. The encoded protein is CASRVHRDRPLYNEKLFF. This chain connects TRBV2 to TRBJ1-4, with D possibly matching TRBD1 (6 bases). V shed 6 bases and J shed 4 bases, with 24 bases lying between them. CDR1 is SNHLY, CDR2 FYNNEI, per germline. The CDR3 consists of 18 residues.